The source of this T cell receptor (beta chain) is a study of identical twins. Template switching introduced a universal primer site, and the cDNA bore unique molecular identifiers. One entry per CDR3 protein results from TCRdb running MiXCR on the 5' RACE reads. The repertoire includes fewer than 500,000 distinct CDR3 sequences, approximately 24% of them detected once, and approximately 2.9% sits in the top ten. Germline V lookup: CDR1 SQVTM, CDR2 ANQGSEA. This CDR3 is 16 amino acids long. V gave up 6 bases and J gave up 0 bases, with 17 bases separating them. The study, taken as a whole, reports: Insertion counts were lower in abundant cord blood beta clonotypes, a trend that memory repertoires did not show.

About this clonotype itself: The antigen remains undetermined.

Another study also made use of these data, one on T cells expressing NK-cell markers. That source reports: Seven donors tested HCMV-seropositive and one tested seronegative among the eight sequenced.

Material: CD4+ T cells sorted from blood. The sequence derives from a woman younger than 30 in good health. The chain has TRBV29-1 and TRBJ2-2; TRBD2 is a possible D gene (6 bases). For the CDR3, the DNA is TGCAGCGTATTGGCCGGAGGAGGGCCGAACACCGGGGAGCTGTTTTTT. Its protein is CSVLAGGGPNTGELFF.